Listed below are T cell receptor beta chains from one sample, sequenced in a study of blood T cell repertoires in COVID-19. TCRdb's copy holds only in-frame clones and misses some; the assay was immunoSEQ multiplex PCR. Of about 51,000 clones listed, less than 90% are singletons. Sequencing was carried out using peripheral blood. These receptor sequences come from a man aged 55 to 70 with acute or convalescent COVID-19. Each CDR3 is given with its conserved first and last residue. D genes are given only for firm matches. Where a row states a size, it is once, few, many or the class of an expanded clone; other rows omit it.

>TRBJ1-6|TRBV4-3|TRBD1|-
CASSQDLAGGLATYNSPLHF
TGCGCCAGCAGCCAAGATTTGGCAGGGGGGCTCGCCACCTATAATTCACCCCTCCACTTT
>TRBJ2-3|TRBV6-2/TRBV6-3|TRBD2|-
CASSASRLAGNTDTQYF
TGTGCCAGCAGCGCTTCCCGACTAGCGGGAAACACAGATACGCAGTATTTT
>TRBJ2-1|TRBV5-1|-|-
CASSRPSSGNEQFF
TGCGCCAGCAGCCGACCCAGTAGCGGCAATGAGCAGTTCTTC
>TRBJ2-2|TRBV5-1|TRBD2|-
CASSVLAGGAGELFF
TGCGCCAGCAGCGTACTAGCGGGCGGGGCCGGGGAGCTGTTTTTT
>TRBJ2-5|TRBV10-3|TRBD2|-
CAISESSGIGKETQYF
TGTGCCATCAGTGAGTCAAGCGGGATCGGTAAGGAGACCCAGTACTTC
>TRBJ2-3|TRBV5-1|-|once
CASSLADRSTDTQYF
TGCGCCAGCAGCTTGGCCGACAGAAGCACAGATACGCAGTATTTT
>TRBJ2-4|TRBV19|-|-
CASARGARAKNIQYF
TGTGCCAGTGCTCGGGGGGCTAGAGCCAAAAACATTCAGTACTTC
>TRBJ1-4|TRBV7-8|-|-
CASSLRQGINEKLFF
TGTGCCAGCAGCTTAAGGCAGGGCATTAATGAAAAACTGTTTTTT
>TRBJ2-7|TRBV19|-|-
CASSTGLPSYYEQYF
TGTGCCAGTAGTACGGGACTGCCTAGCTACTACGAGCAGTACTTC
>TRBJ2-7|TRBV11-3|-|-
CASSTALRGLPYEQYF
TGTGCCAGCAGCACAGCCCTCAGGGGTCTCCCCTACGAGCAGTACTTC
>TRBJ2-5|TRBV4-3|-|once
CASSQDAEETQYF
TGCGCCAGCAGCCAAGATGCGGAAGAGACCCAGTACTTC
>TRBJ1-2|TRBV7-8|-|-
CASSHLGGGYTF
TGTGCCAGCAGCCATCTTGGCGGCGGCTACACCTTC
>TRBJ2-7|TRBV11-2|TRBD1|-
CASSYTTGGTFRPYEQYF
TGTGCCAGCAGCTATACGACAGGGGGGACATTTCGGCCGTACGAGCAGTACTTC
>TRBJ2-1|TRBV21-1|-|once
CASSIDSPRTGSYNEQFF
TGTGCCAGCAGCATCGATTCCCCTAGGACAGGCTCCTACAATGAGCAGTTCTTC
>TRBJ1-6|TRBV28|-|-
CASTRGGTRSYNSPLHF
TGTGCCAGCACCCGGGGAGGTACCCGTTCCTATAATTCACCCCTCCACTTT
>TRBJ1-5|TRBV11-3|-|-
CASQQAVRQPQHF
TGTGCCAGTCAACAGGCAGTAAGACAGCCCCAGCATTTT
>TRBJ2-5|TRBV27|-|-
CASSLGRLETQYF
TGTGCCAGCAGTTTGGGCAGGTTGGAGACCCAGTACTTC
>TRBJ2-2|TRBV27|-|few
CASSLQEYTGELFF
TGTGCCAGCAGTTTACAGGAATACACCGGGGAGCTGTTTTTT
>TRBJ2-3|TRBV7-9|-|once
CASSPKRRITDTQYF
TGTGCCAGCAGCCCGAAGAGGAGAATCACAGATACGCAGTATTTT